Below are 30 T cell receptor beta chains sequenced from a single sample in a study of identical twins. In TCRdb, the 5' RACE reads were re-called with MiXCR into one record per CDR3 protein. The sample holds 700,000 to 950,000 distinct CDR3 sequences, 9% to 15% seen once. This same sample was also taken into another study, of yellow fever vaccine responses in identical twins.

The sequenced material came from PBMCs. The receptors shown here come from a woman between 18 and 29 years old in good health.

The gene calls are TRBV5-4 and TRBJ2-1; D call uncertain. V was trimmed by 1 base and J by 7 bases, leaving 12 bases between them. Germline CDR1 and CDR2: SGHNT and YYREEE (reference sequence). The CDR3 consists of 14 residues. The CDR3 sequence is CASSLLGPSNEQFF. The CDR3 bases are TGTGCCAGCAGCTTGTTAGGGCCGTCAAATGAGCAGTTCTTC.

This clonotype was counted a few times. The rearrangement links TRBV7-8 to TRBJ2-1; D is possibly TRBD1 (6 bases). Trimming took 6 bases from V and 0 from J, leaving 15 bases between them. CDR1 is SGHVS and CDR2 is FQNEAQ in the germline V gene. The CDR3 runs 16 residues. The DNA of the CDR3 is TGTGCCAGCAGTCGACAGGTGCCGAGCTCCTACAATGAGCAGTTCTTC. It specifies CASSRQVPSSYNEQFF.

The chain has TRBV20-1 and TRBJ2-3; the match to TRBD1 covers 7 bases. This CDR3 has 17 amino acids. Germline V gene sequence: CDR1 DFQATT, CDR2 SNEGSKA (reference sequence). The CDR3 coding sequence is TGCTGCGCTAGAGCCGGCCCTGACAGGGTGGGCCCAGATACGCAGTATTTT. It specifies CCARAGPDRVGPDTQYF.

This clonotype has just a few counts. V and J are TRBV7-9 and TRBJ2-2, with D hard to call. CDR1 and CDR2 from the germline V gene are SEHNR and FQNEAQ (reference sequence). The CDR3 loop spans 12 amino acids. V was pared by 5 bases and J by 7 bases, with 8 bases between. The CDR3 sequence is CASSQSGGELFF. CDR3 DNA: TGTGCCAGCAGCCAATCGGGCGGGGAGCTGTTTTTT.

This clonotype was counted ten times or more. The chain employs TRBV5-6 and TRBJ2-5; no clear D gene. CDR1 SGHDT and CDR2 YYEEEE come from the germline V gene. The V end was cut by 1 base, the J end by 8 bases, with 9 bases between. CDR3 size: 12 residues. CDR3 nucleotide sequence: TGTGCCAGCAGCTTGAATGGGATTACCCAGTACTTC. It translates to CASSLNGITQYF.

The CDR3 bases are TGCGCCAGCAGCTTGGCGGGTACAGGTAGTTTCGGAGAGACCCAGTACTTC. This codes for CASSLAGTGSFGETQYF. The J gene is TRBJ2-5, the V gene TRBV5-1; TRBD1 might be the D (5 bases). Per the germline V gene, CDR1 is SGHRS and CDR2 is YFSETQ. CDR3 length: 17 amino acids. The V gene lost 0 bases and the J gene lost 4 bases, with 19 bases spanning the gap.

The chain links TRBV11-2 to TRBJ2-3, with a possible D match to TRBD1 (6 bases). Trimming removed 5 bases at V and 0 bases at J, with 15 bases between. This CDR3 is built from 16 residues. CDR1 SGHAT and CDR2 FQNNGV come from the germline V gene. CDR3 sequence (DNA): TGTGCCAGCAGCCTTCACAGGGCCTCTAGCACAGATACGCAGTATTTT. Translating it yields CASSLHRASSTDTQYF.

This sequence joins TRBV12-3 or TRBV12-4 and TRBJ1-2; D perhaps matches TRBD1 (5 bases). V was clipped by 8 bases and J by 8 bases, with 15 bases between them. The length of the CDR3 is 12 residues. The CDR3 DNA follows: TGTGCCAGCTCGTCAGGGTATGGCGGCTACACCTTC. Its translation is CASSSGYGGYTF.

V usage is TRBV5-1 and J usage is TRBJ2-1, with 9 bases identical to TRBD1. V shed 1 base and J 7 bases; nucleotides not matched to a gene: 9. This CDR3 has 16 amino acids. The germline CDR1 and CDR2 sequences are SGHRS and YFSETQ. CDR3 in DNA: TGCGCCAGCAGCTTGCGGGGACAGGGCACGAGTAATGAGCAGTTCTTC. Its translation is CASSLRGQGTSNEQFF. Together with reference TRBV5-1 and TRBJ2-1, the CDR3 gives the full variable domain: KAGVTQTPRYLIKTRGQQVTLSCSPISGHRSVSWYQQTPGQGLQFLFEYFSETQRNKGNFPGRFSGRQFSNSRSEMNVSTLELGDSALYLCASSLRGQGTSNEQFFGPGTRLTVL.

The chain combines TRBV19 with TRBJ1-1, with 7 bases aligning to TRBD1. This CDR3 is 16 amino acids long. The V gene's germline CDR1 is LNHDA and CDR2 SQIVND (reference sequence). Trimming cost V 6 bases and J 0 bases; bases outside gene matches: 10. DNA of the CDR3: TGTGCCAGTAGAGTAGCCGGGACAGTGATGAACACTGAAGCTTTCTTT. This sequence encodes CASRVAGTVMNTEAFF.

This clonotype was detected many times. The V and J genes are TRBV9 and TRBJ2-7; 7 nucleotides match TRBD2. The CDR3 spans 15 residues. Germline-derived CDR1 and CDR2 are SGDLS and YYNGEE. Trimming removed 4 bases from V and 1 base from J; junction bases left unmatched: 8. This CDR3 is CASSPWEGRSYEQYF. The DNA of the CDR3 is TGTGCCAGCAGCCCTTGGGAGGGGAGATCCTACGAGCAGTACTTC.

The V gene is TRBV3-1, the J gene TRBJ1-1; 11 bases fit TRBD1. Germline V gives CDR1 LGHDT, CDR2 YNNKEL (reference sequence). This CDR3 comprises 18 residues. With V trimmed by 0 bases and J by 5 bases, 11 bases remained unmatched. The CDR3 DNA sequence: TGTGCCAGCAGCCAAGATGGGGGGACAGGGGGATCGGGGACTGAAGCTTTCTTT. As protein: CASSQDGGTGGSGTEAFF.

The chain is built from TRBV11-2 and TRBJ2-1; 13 bases map to TRBD2. The CDR3 totals 13 residues. Germline assignment: CDR1 SGHAT and CDR2 FQNNGV. Unmatched junction bases numbered 5, after V lost 5 bases and J lost 13 bases. This chain's CDR3 is CASSPGLAGIQFF. CDR3 coding DNA: TGTGCCAGCAGCCCGGGACTAGCGGGGATCCAGTTCTTC.

The table lists this clonotype with a count of one. This may be a read error, as it is one base from a much larger clone. J is TRBJ2-3 and V is TRBV6-2 or TRBV6-3; no clear D. Germline CDR1 reads MNHEY; CDR2 reads SVGEGT. The CDR3 consists of 13 residues. The CDR3 here is CASSYTSIDTQYF. CDR3 sequence (DNA): TGTGCCAGCAGTTACACAAGCATAGATACGCAGTATTTT.

This clonotype was seen only a few times. The gene calls are TRBV12-3 or TRBV12-4 and TRBJ2-2; D may correspond to TRBD1 or TRBD2 (6 bases each). V dropped 7 bases and J dropped 4 bases, with 19 bases sitting between them. The CDR3 runs to 16 residues. CDR3 sequence reads: CASTLRRGEGTGELFF. CDR3 DNA sequence: TGTGCCAGCACCTTAAGGAGGGGGGAAGGCACCGGGGAGCTGTTTTTT.

This clonotype was seen only a few times. The V gene is TRBV10-3, the J gene TRBJ1-1; D might be TRBD1 (6 bases). The germline V gene has CDR1 ENHRY and CDR2 SYGVKD. The CDR3 is made up of 14 amino acids. V shed 6 bases and J shed 2 bases, with 13 bases lying between them. The CDR3 DNA reads as TGTGCCATCAGCTCGACAGGACTAAACACTGAAGCTTTCTTT. Its translation is CAISSTGLNTEAFF.

About this clonotype itself: One end of the junction varies from germline; a read error may be responsible. This rearrangement joins TRBV7-9 to TRBJ2-7; no reliable D call. Per germline, CDR1 SEHNR and CDR2 FQNEAQ (reference sequence). The length of the CDR3 is 14 residues. The CDR3 spells CASSSVSSSYVQYF. The CDR3 region has the DNA TGTGCCAGCAGCTCCGTGTCAAGCTCCTACGTGCAGTACTTC.

This clonotype appeared a few times. V usage is TRBV2 and J usage is TRBJ1-4; TRBD1 matches at 7 bases. The V gene's germline CDR1 is SNHLY and CDR2 FYNNEI. The junction had 4 bases not matched to a gene; V was cut back by 1 base and J by 8 bases. This CDR3 spans 14 amino acids. For the CDR3, the DNA is TGTGCCAGCAGTGAAGAAGGGGGCGGCGAAAAACTGTTTTTT. This gives the protein CASSEEGGGEKLFF.

The chain links TRBV28 to TRBJ2-4, with D maybe TRBD1 (6 bases). V gave up 3 bases and J gave up 1 base, with 22 bases separating them. CDR1 and CDR2 (germline): MDHEN, SYDVKM. This CDR3 has 19 residues. For the CDR3, the DNA is TGTGCCAGCAGTTTTTCTCCTTTGGTACAGGGCTCTGCCAAAAACATTCAGTACTTC. Amino acids: CASSFSPLVQGSAKNIQYF.

This clonotype was counted only a few times. The chain is built from TRBV20-1 and TRBJ2-1; possibly TRBD2 for D (5 bases). The germline V gene encodes CDR1 DFQATT and CDR2 SNEGSKA (reference sequence). V gave up 5 bases and J gave up 4 bases, with 6 bases separating them. The length of the CDR3 is 11 residues. DNA for the CDR3: TGCAGTGCTGAGGGATACAATGAGCAGTTCTTC. This translates into CSAEGYNEQFF.

The V gene is TRBV19, the J gene TRBJ2-3; 11 nucleotides line up with TRBD1. V dropped 5 bases and J dropped 4; count of bases not matched to a gene: 14. CDR1 and CDR2 (germline): LNHDA, SQIVND (reference sequence). The CDR3 consists of 18 residues. In DNA form, the CDR3 reads TGTGCCAGTAGTCTTCGGTCCCTGGGACAGGGGGGCCCAGATACGCAGTATTTT. Translation: CASSLRSLGQGGPDTQYF.

The chain combines TRBV6-1 with TRBJ1-1, with 7 bases fitting TRBD1. V gave up 6 bases and J gave up 11 bases; unmatched junction bases: 12. CDR3 length: 13 amino acids. Germline V gene data show CDR1 as MNHNS and CDR2 as SASEGT. The CDR3 loop is CASREIQGLEAFF. In nucleotides, the CDR3 is TGTGCCAGCAGAGAGATACAGGGGTTGGAGGCTTTCTTT.

The sample holds a few counts of this clonotype. The V gene is TRBV2, the J gene TRBJ1-6; possibly TRBD1 for D (6 bases). With 1 base removed from V and 7 bases from J, the gap between germline ends came to 11 bases. Germline values: CDR1 SNHLY, CDR2 FYNNEI. The CDR3 has 15 residues. This CDR3 reads CASSEDRVLNSPLHF. CDR3 sequence (DNA): TGTGCCAGCAGTGAAGACAGGGTTTTGAATTCACCCCTCCACTTT.

This clonotype was observed a few times. The CDR3 is CASSQERLAGGRSYNEQFF. CDR3 nucleotides: TGCGCCAGCAGCCAAGAAAGACTAGCGGGAGGGCGGTCCTACAATGAGCAGTTCTTC. The chain combines TRBV4-1 with TRBJ2-1; 14 nucleotides match TRBD2. The V gene's germline CDR1 is MGHRA and CDR2 YSYEKL. With 0 bases clipped from V and 1 base from J, the junction kept 5 bases outside the gene matches. The CDR3 runs 19 residues.

Only a few counts were recorded for this clonotype. The chain is built from TRBV3-1 and TRBJ1-2; TRBD1 agrees at 11 bases. After removal of 4 bases from V and 4 bases from J, the junction contained 14 bases not matched to a gene. This CDR3 region has 18 residues. Germline V gives CDR1 LGHDT, CDR2 YNNKEL (reference sequence). In nucleotides, the CDR3 is TGTGCCAGCAGCCTTTGCGGAGGGACAGGGGGGTTGTGCTATGGCTACACCTTC. As protein: CASSLCGGTGGLCYGYTF.

The chain links TRBV6-1 to TRBJ2-5, with D perhaps matching TRBD1 or TRBD2 (5 bases each). The V gene's germline CDR1 is MNHNS and CDR2 SASEGT. The CDR3 runs 14 residues. The V end lost 7 bases, the J end lost 3 bases, and 15 bases lay between the germline ends. The CDR3 loop reads CASTRWGWEETQYF. The DNA of the CDR3 is TGTGCCAGCACTCGGTGGGGGTGGGAAGAGACCCAGTACTTC.

The J gene is TRBJ2-7, the V gene TRBV13, with TRBD2 matching over 8 bases. The CDR3 extends over 15 amino acids. Germline CDR1 is PRHDT and CDR2 is FYEKMQ (reference sequence). J was trimmed by 3 bases and V by 1 base; bases with no gene match: 5. The CDR3 bases are TGTGCCAGCAGCTTAGTGGGTAGCGGGATCTACGAGCAGTACTTC. It codes for CASSLVGSGIYEQYF.

This clonotype was detected only a few times. The chain employs TRBV29-1 and TRBJ2-7; D is ambiguous. With 6 bases removed from V and 2 bases from J, the gap between germline ends came to 8 bases. From germline, CDR1 is SQVTM and CDR2 ANQGSEA. The CDR3 runs to 11 residues. CDR3 sequence (DNA): TGCAGCGTCGGCGAAACCTACGAGCAGTACTTC. Translated: CSVGETYEQYF.

The table lists this clonotype with many counts. The chain carries TRBV7-2 and TRBJ2-2; no reliable D call. Trimming stripped 5 bases from V and 4 bases from J, with 11 bases between. The CDR3 has 14 residues. Germline V gives CDR1 SGHTA, CDR2 FQGNSA. Here the CDR3 DNA reads TGTGCCAGCAGCCCCCGATGGGGCACCGGGGAGCTGTTTTTT. Protein product: CASSPRWGTGELFF.

This sequence joins TRBV20-1 and TRBJ1-1; 7 bases are shared with TRBD1. This CDR3 is built from 15 residues. Germline V gives CDR1 DFQATT, CDR2 SNEGSKA (reference sequence). Losses at the gene ends were 2 bases for V and 1 base for J; bases not matched to a gene: 7. CDR3 bases: TGCAGTGCTAGACCCCCGACAGGGTCGAACACTGAAGCTTTCTTT. This translates into CSARPPTGSNTEAFF.